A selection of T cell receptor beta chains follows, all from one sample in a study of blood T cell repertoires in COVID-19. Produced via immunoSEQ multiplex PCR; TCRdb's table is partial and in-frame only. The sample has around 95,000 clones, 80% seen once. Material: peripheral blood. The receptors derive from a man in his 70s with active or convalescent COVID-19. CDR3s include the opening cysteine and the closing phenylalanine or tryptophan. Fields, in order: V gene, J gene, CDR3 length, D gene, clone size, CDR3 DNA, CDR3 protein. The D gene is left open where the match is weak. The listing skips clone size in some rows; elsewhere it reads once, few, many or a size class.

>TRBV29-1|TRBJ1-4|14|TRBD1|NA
TGCAGCGTTGAAGAGGGACAGGGGGGTGAAAAACTGTTTTTT
CSVEEGQGGEKLFF
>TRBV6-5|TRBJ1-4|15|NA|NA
TGTGCCAGCAGTTACGATGGGGCTAAGGATGAAAAACTGTTTTTT
CASSYDGAKDEKLFF
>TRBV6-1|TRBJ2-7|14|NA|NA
TGTGCCAGCAGTGAGTTAGCGTGGACCTACGAGCAGTACTTC
CASSELAWTYEQYF
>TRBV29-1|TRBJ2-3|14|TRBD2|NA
TGCAGCGTTGGACTAGCGGGAGGCCGGGATACGCAGTATTTT
CSVGLAGGRDTQYF
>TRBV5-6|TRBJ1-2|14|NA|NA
TGTGCCAGCAGCTTAGCAAGGGGTAACTATGGCTACACCTTC
CASSLARGNYGYTF
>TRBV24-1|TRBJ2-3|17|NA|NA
TGTGCCACCAGCCCTTGGGGGGGCCGCTCGAGCACAGATACGCAGTATTTT
CATSPWGGRSSTDTQYF
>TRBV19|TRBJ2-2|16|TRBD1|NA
TGTGCCAGTAGTACGCTACCGGGACAGGGGACCGGGGAGCTGTTTTTT
CASSTLPGQGTGELFF
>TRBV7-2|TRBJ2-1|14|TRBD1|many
TGTGCCAGCAGCGCAGGGGGCTCCTACAATGAGCAGTTCTTC
CASSAGGSYNEQFF
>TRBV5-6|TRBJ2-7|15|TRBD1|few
TGTGCCAGCAGCTTGGACGGGACAGGGGGTCGTAAGCAGTACTTC
CASSLDGTGGRKQYF
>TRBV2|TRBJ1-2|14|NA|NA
TGTGCCAGCACCAGGACGGGGTTAGACTATGGCTACACCTTC
CASTRTGLDYGYTF
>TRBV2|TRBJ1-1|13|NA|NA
TGTGCCAGCAGTGACAGTTTAAACACTGAAGCTTTCTTT
CASSDSLNTEAFF
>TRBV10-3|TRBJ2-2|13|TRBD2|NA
TGTGCCCTTAGTAGCGGGAGAACCGGGGAGCTGTTTTTT
CALSSGRTGELFF
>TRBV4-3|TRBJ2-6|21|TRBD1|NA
TGCGCCAGCAGCCAAGCTCTCCTCTCCGGGACAGGGGGGGCGGGGGCCAACGTCCTGACTTTC
CASSQALLSGTGGAGANVLTF
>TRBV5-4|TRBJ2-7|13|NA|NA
TGTGCCAGCAGCTCATTAGACAGAAACGAGCAGTACTTC
CASSSLDRNEQYF